This TCR beta chain was observed in a study of shared clonotypes between healthy human individuals. Whole-study context: The composition of the donors was a couple of women and a few men aged 18 to 49. Every donor yielded three CD4 naive, three CD4 memory, two CD8 naive and one CD8 memory plate.

TCRdb keeps only in-frame clones here, not all; method: immunoSEQ multiplex PCR. Of approximately 530,000 clones in the sample, 95% to 96% were seen once. Comment on this clone: Its antigen is currently unknown.

The CDR3 consists of 15 residues. Trimming took 6 bases from V and 2 from J, leaving 11 bases between them. CDR1 MNHEY and CDR2 SVGAGI come from the germline V gene. General study results and limits: The study generally estimated greater richness for naive than memory subsets.

The specimen sequenced was naive CD4+ T cells sorted from blood. Regarding subset: CD45RA+ positively selected. This receptor was taken from a woman aged 25 to 45 in good health. The chain is built from TRBV6-5 and TRBJ2-6; perhaps D is TRBD1 or TRBD2 (7 bases each). The CDR3 DNA follows: TGTGCCAGCAGGACAGGGAGGGCTGGGGCCAACGTCCTGACTTTC. Its translation is CASRTGRAGANVLTF.